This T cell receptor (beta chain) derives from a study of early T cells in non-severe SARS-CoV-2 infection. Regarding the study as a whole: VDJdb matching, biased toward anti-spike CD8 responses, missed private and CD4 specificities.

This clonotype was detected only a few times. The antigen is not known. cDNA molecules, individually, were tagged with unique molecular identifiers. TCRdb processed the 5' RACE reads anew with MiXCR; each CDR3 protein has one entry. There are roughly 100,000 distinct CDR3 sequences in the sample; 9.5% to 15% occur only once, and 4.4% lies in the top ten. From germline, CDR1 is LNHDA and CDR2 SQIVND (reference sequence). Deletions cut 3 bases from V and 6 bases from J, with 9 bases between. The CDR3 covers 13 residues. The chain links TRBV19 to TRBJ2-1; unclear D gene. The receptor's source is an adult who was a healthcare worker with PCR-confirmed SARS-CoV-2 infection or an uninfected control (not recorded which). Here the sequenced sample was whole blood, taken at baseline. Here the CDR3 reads CASSMSQRNEQFF. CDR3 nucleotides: TGTGCCAGTAGTATGTCCCAGCGCAATGAGCAGTTCTTC.